One and the same sample provided the 8 T cell receptor beta chains below, sequenced in a study of ipilimumab plus nivolumab after autologous stem cell transplantation. Libraries were prepared by immunoSEQ multiplex PCR; TCRdb keeps only in-frame clonotypes and omits some of them. The sample has over 10,000 clones, under 80% seen once. The sample here was PBMCs, taken in a trial of ipilimumab plus nivolumab as post-transplant consolidation. All receptors come from a male donor with multiple myeloma.

The V call is TRBV6-1, the J call TRBJ2-2; 10 bases are a match to TRBD1. The V segment lost 5 bases and the J segment 5 bases; nucleotides outside the gene matches: 5. Germline loops: CDR1 MNHNS, CDR2 SASEGT. The CDR3 spans 15 residues. The CDR3 is CASSRDRGSTGELFF. CDR3 nucleotide sequence: TGTGCCAGCAGTCGGGACAGGGGAAGTACCGGGGAGCTGTTTTTT.

V usage is TRBV6-5 and J usage is TRBJ2-7; no firm D call. CDR1 MNHEY and CDR2 SVGAGI come from the germline V gene. The CDR3 is 12 amino acids. V shed 7 bases and J shed 4 bases, with 11 bases lying between them. The CDR3: CASKLDGYEQYF. The CDR3 DNA is TGTGCCAGCAAATTGGACGGATACGAGCAGTACTTC.

The chain links TRBV19 to TRBJ2-7; D gene ambiguous. Trimming removed 6 bases from V and 6 bases from J, with 15 bases in between. Per the germline V gene, CDR1 is LNHDA and CDR2 is SQIVND (reference sequence). This CDR3 has 13 residues. Written as DNA, the CDR3 is TGTGCCAGTAGCCCCGACGGACGGAGCGAGCAGTACTTC. It yields the protein CASSPDGRSEQYF.

The genes are TRBV5-6 and TRBJ2-3; D not resolved. With 3 bases removed from V and 1 base from J, the gap between germline ends came to 18 bases. This CDR3 contains 17 residues. Germline values: CDR1 SGHDT, CDR2 YYEEEE. CDR3 in amino acids: CASSSFVTALGTDTQYF. The CDR3 coding sequence is TGTGCCAGCAGCTCCTTTGTGACGGCCTTGGGCACAGATACGCAGTATTTT.

This sequence joins TRBV27 and TRBJ1-5, with D uncertain. The CDR3 runs to 13 residues. The germline V gene has CDR1 MNHEY and CDR2 SMNVEV (reference sequence). Trimming cost V 7 bases and J 1 base, with 8 bases left between them. The CDR3 DNA reads TGTGCCAGCATGGACCGAAGCAATCAGCCCCAGCATTTT. Amino acids: CASMDRSNQPQHF.

V usage is TRBV5-1 and J usage is TRBJ2-3; 13 bases agree with TRBD2. CDR3 length: 16 amino acids. The V gene end was trimmed by 0 bases and the J gene end by 3 bases; junction bases not matched to a gene: 1. In germline, CDR1 is SGHRS, CDR2 YFSETQ. The CDR3 DNA is TGCGCCAGCAGCTTGGGGACTAGCGGGGGAACAGATACGCAGTATTTT. This encodes CASSLGTSGGTDTQYF.

The chain has TRBV4-1 and TRBJ2-2; no firm D call. The CDR3 sequence is 15 residues long. V lost 0 bases to trimming and J lost 6 bases, with 11 bases between them. Germline loops: CDR1 MGHRA, CDR2 YSYEKL. The CDR3 DNA is TGCGCCAGCAGCCAAGAGCCTCAGGTGGCCGGGGAGCTGTTTTTT. It yields the protein CASSQEPQVAGELFF.

This clone was seen once. V gene TRBV6-1 combines with J gene TRBJ2-2, with D possibly being TRBD2 (5 bases). The V gene lost 7 bases and the J gene lost 6 bases, with 12 bases spanning the gap. This CDR3 is built from 13 residues. Germline V CDR1 and CDR2: MNHNS, SASEGT. CDR3 sequence: CASNRGWSGELFF. In DNA, the CDR3 is TGTGCCAGCAATCGCGGGTGGTCCGGGGAGCTGTTTTTT.